These T cell receptor beta chains were read from a single sample in a study of blood T cells in healthy people across ages. TCRdb reanalysed the 5' RACE reads using MiXCR and keeps one entry per CDR3 protein. The table has around 280,000 distinct CDR3 sequences, roughly 26% seen once. Source material: blood. All receptors derive from a woman in her sixties or seventies in good health. Both conserved end residues are part of each CDR3. The order of the fields is J gene, clone size, V gene, D gene, CDR3 DNA, CDR3 protein. D genes are given only for firm matches. Rows may omit the clone size; those that give it use once, few, many or a size class.

>TRBJ1-5|.|TRBV6-1|.
TGTGCCAGCAGTGAAAACGGGAATCAGCCCCAGCATTTT
CASSENGNQPQHF
>TRBJ1-1|.|TRBV15|.
TGTGCCACTAAGGGGGGTCCCACTGAAGCTTTCTTT
CATKGGPTEAFF
>TRBJ2-2|.|TRBV6-1|.
TGTGCCAGCAAGGCGTCTAGGGTTCTTTCCGGGGAGCTGTTTTTT
CASKASRVLSGELFF
>TRBJ1-5|.|TRBV3-1|.
TGTGCCAGCAGCCCGAACCGGGGTGCCCTTAGCAATCAGCCCCAGCATTTT
CASSPNRGALSNQPQHF
>TRBJ1-6|many|TRBV12-3/TRBV12-4|TRBD1
TGTGCCAGCAGTTCAGGGGACAGCGCCAATTCACCCCTCCACTTT
CASSSGDSANSPLHF
>TRBJ2-1|few|TRBV5-1|.
TGCGCCAGCAGCACAAACACGGGCTCCCACAATGAGCAGTTCTTC
CASSTNTGSHNEQFF
>TRBJ2-3|few|TRBV12-3/TRBV12-4|TRBD2
TGTGCCAGCAGTTTCACTAGCGGGAGAGGAGATACGCAGTATTTT
CASSFTSGRGDTQYF
>TRBJ2-7|.|TRBV20-1|TRBD2
TGCAGTGCTAGAGATGTGGGACTAGCGGACTACGAGCAGTACTTC
CSARDVGLADYEQYF
>TRBJ1-4|many|TRBV7-2|.
TGTGCCAGCAGCTTACCTGCGGTTCGTGAAAAACTGTTTTTT
CASSLPAVREKLFF
>TRBJ1-4|many|TRBV5-1|.
TGCGCCAGCAGCGGGGGAAGGAGCGGGAATGAAAAACTGTTTTTT
CASSGGRSGNEKLFF
>TRBJ1-2|few|TRBV7-3|TRBD1
TGTGCCAGCGGCCCTAATGGACAGGGCTTCTATGGCTACACCTTC
CASGPNGQGFYGYTF
>TRBJ1-1|.|TRBV29-1|.
TGCAGCGCGATACCCATGAACACTGAAGCTTTCTTT
CSAIPMNTEAFF
>TRBJ2-5|once|TRBV14|TRBD2
TGTGCCAGCAGCGCTCACATATCAACCGGGACTAGAGGAGAGCAGTACTTC
CASSAHISTGTRGEQYF
>TRBJ2-1|.|TRBV5-5|.
TGTGCCAGCAGCTTCAGGGACAATTACAATGAGCAGTTCTTC
CASSFRDNYNEQFF
>TRBJ1-4|few|TRBV12-3/TRBV12-4|.
TGTGCCAGCAGAACAGGAACAGGGAAGTTTGAAAAACTGTTTTTT
CASRTGTGKFEKLFF